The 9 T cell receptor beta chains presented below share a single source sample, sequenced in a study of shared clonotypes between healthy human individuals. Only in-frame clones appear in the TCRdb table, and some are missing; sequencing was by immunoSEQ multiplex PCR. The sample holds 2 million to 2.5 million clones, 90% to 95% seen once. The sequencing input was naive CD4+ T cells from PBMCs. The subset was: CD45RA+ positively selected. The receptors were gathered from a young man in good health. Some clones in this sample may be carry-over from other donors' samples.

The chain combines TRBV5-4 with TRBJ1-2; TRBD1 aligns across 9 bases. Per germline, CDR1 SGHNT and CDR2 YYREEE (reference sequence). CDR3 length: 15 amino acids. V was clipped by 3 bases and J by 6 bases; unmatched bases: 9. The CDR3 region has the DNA TGTGCCAGCAGCTCACCGGGACAGGGAAAGAATGGCTACACCTTC. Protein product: CASSSPGQGKNGYTF.

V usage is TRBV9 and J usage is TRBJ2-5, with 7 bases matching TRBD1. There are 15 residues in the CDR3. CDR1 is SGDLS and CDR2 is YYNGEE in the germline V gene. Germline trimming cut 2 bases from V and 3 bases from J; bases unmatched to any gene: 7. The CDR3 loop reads CASSVLGTAEETQYF. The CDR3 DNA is TGTGCCAGCAGCGTTCTCGGGACAGCAGAAGAGACCCAGTACTTC. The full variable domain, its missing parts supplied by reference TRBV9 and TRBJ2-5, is DSGVTQTPKHLITATGQRVTLRCSPRSGDLSVYWYQQSLDQGLQFLIQYYNGEERAKGNILERFSAQQFPDLHSELNLSSLELGDSALYFCASSVLGTAEETQYFGPGTRLLVL.

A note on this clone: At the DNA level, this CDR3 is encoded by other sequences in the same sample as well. This chain's CDR3 is CASSLLGNSGRTYEQYF. The CDR3 DNA is TGTGCCAGCAGCTTACTCGGGAATAGCGGGAGGACCTACGAGCAGTACTTC. J is TRBJ2-7 and V is TRBV7-8; 10 bases agree with TRBD2. This CDR3 comprises 17 residues. J lost 2 bases, V lost 2 bases, and 9 bases had no gene match. Germline V gene sequence: CDR1 SGHVS, CDR2 FQNEAQ.

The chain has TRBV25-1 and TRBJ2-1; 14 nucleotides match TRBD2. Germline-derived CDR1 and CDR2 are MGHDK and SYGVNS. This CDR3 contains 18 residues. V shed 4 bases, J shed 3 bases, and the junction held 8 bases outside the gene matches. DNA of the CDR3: TGTGCCAGCAGTGCAGAGCTGGGGACTAGCGGGAGCTACAATGAGCAGTTCTTC. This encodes CASSAELGTSGSYNEQFF.

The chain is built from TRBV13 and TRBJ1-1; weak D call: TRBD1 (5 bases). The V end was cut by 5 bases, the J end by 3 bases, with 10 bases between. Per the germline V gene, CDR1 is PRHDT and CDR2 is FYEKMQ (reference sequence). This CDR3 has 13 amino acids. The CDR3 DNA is TGTGCCAGCAGCCTACAGGTGTACACTGAAGCTTTCTTT. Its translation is CASSLQVYTEAFF.

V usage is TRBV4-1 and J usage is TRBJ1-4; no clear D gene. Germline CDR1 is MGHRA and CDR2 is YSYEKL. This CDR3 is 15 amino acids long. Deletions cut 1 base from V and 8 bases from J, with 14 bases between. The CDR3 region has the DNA TGCGCCAGCAGCCAAGTTGGGGAGGGAAGGGAAAAACTGTTTTTT. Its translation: CASSQVGEGREKLFF.

The CDR3 nucleotides are TGTGCCAGCAGCTTTTCCAGGGACAGCTCCTACGAGCAGTACTTC. Translation gives CASSFSRDSSYEQYF. The chain carries TRBV5-4 and TRBJ2-7, with 7 bases fitting TRBD1. CDR1 is SGHNT and CDR2 is YYREEE in the germline V gene (reference sequence). After removal of 2 bases from V and 0 bases from J, the junction contained 5 bases not matched to a gene. The CDR3 consists of 15 residues. The full variable domain, in which reference TRBV5-4 and TRBJ2-7 provide the parts outside the CDR3, is ETGVTQSPTHLIKTRGQQVTLRCSSQSGHNTVSWYQQALGQGPQFIFQYYREEENGRGNFPPRFSGLQFPNYSSELNVNALELDDSALYLCASSFSRDSSYEQYFGPGTRLTVT.

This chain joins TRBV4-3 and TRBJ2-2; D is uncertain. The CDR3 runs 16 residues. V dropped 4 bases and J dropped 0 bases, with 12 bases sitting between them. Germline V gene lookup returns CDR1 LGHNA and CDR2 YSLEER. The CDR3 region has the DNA TGCGCCAGCAGCCCCCGACAACCAGCGAACACCGGGGAGCTGTTTTTT. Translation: CASSPRQPANTGELFF.

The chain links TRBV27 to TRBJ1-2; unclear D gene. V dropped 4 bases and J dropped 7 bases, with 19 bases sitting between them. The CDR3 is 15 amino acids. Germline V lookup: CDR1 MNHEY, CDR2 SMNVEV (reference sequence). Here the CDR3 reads CASSSPRALRGGYTF. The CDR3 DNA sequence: TGTGCCAGCAGTTCGCCACGGGCCCTCCGGGGTGGCTACACCTTC.